The 21 T cell receptor beta chains in this list originate from one sample, sequenced in a study of T-cell memory formation after mild COVID-19. MiXCR, run by TCRdb on the 5' RACE reads, gives a single entry per CDR3 protein. The sample consists of approximately 480,000 distinct CDR3 sequences, approximately 18% of them appearing once. The source material was PBMCs or a T cell subset sorted from them (not recorded which). Receptor source: an adult woman who had mild COVID-19 (a few samples of this study predate the infection). Cell type and time point are not known.

This clonotype has only a few counts. The chain has TRBV9 and TRBJ2-2, with D perhaps TRBD1 (6 bases). The germline V gene encodes CDR1 SGDLS and CDR2 YYNGEE. This CDR3 contains 14 residues. Trimming stripped 5 bases from V and 3 bases from J, with 11 bases between. For the CDR3, the DNA is TGTGCCAGCAGGGGGGACACCTACACCGGGGAGCTGTTTTTT. It yields the protein CASRGDTYTGELFF.

This sequence joins TRBV7-3 and TRBJ1-1; no definite D call. The CDR3 contains 13 residues. Per the germline V gene, CDR1 is SGHTA and CDR2 is FQGTGA. Between the trimmed V and J ends, which lost 2 bases and 5 bases, there was a span of 9 bases. The CDR3, as DNA: TGTGCCAGCAGCTTACAGGATGGGACTGAAGCTTTCTTT. Residues: CASSLQDGTEAFF.

This clonotype came up a few times. A read error may produce the germline difference seen at one junction end. The V call is TRBV3-1, the J call TRBJ1-2; TRBD1 is a possible D gene (6 bases). The CDR3 extends over 14 amino acids. Germline assignment: CDR1 LGHDT and CDR2 YNNKEL (reference sequence). DNA for the CDR3: TGCGCCAGCAGCCCTGTTCAGGGGATCTATGGCTACACCTTC. Protein sequence: CASSPVQGIYGYTF.

This clonotype was seen only a few times. The chain uses TRBV20-1 and TRBJ2-1; D gene uncertain. The CDR3 is made up of 16 amino acids. Germline loops: CDR1 DFQATT, CDR2 SNEGSKA (reference sequence). The V and J ends lost 5 bases and 0 bases respectively, with 17 bases between them. CDR3: CSAPLPTYSSYNEQFF. The CDR3 DNA reads TGCAGTGCTCCCCTTCCCACCTACAGCTCCTACAATGAGCAGTTCTTC.

At least ten counts were recorded for this clonotype. The gene calls are TRBV6-1 and TRBJ2-7; the D is unclear. This CDR3 has 11 amino acids. Germline V gene data show CDR1 as MNHNS and CDR2 as SASEGT. The germline V and J ends were trimmed by 1 base and 7 bases, with 5 bases remaining between them. CDR3 residues: CASSEVGEQYF. Written as DNA, the CDR3 is TGTGCCAGCAGTGAAGTGGGTGAGCAGTACTTC.

This clonotype showed up just a few times. The V gene is TRBV29-1, the J gene TRBJ1-3; D is undetermined. CDR3 length: 11 amino acids. Germline V gene lookup returns CDR1 SQVTM and CDR2 ANQGSEA. With 5 bases removed from V and 4 bases from J, the gap between germline ends came to 6 bases. The CDR3, as DNA: TGCAGCGTTTCCCAAGGAAACACCATATATTTT. It translates to CSVSQGNTIYF. The variable domain in full, completed from reference TRBV29-1 and TRBJ1-3, reads SAVISQKPSRDICQRGTSLTIQCQVDSQVTMMFWYRQQPGQSLTLIATANQGSEATYESGFVIDKFPISRPNLTFSTLTVSNMSPEDSSIYLCSVSQGNTIYFGEGSWLTVV.

The genes are TRBV4-2 and TRBJ2-3; D remains ambiguous. V shed 0 bases and J shed 2 bases, with 12 bases lying between them. The CDR3 totals 16 residues. From germline, CDR1 is LGHNA and CDR2 YNFKEQ. The CDR3 region has the DNA TGTGCCAGCAGCCAAGATCCACGTACCACCACAGATACGCAGTATTTT. Its translation: CASSQDPRTTTDTQYF.

V gene TRBV2 combines with J gene TRBJ1-4; D gene unclear. Germline V lookup: CDR1 SNHLY, CDR2 FYNNEI. The CDR3 runs to 15 residues. Trimming took 0 bases from V and 0 from J, leaving 5 bases between them. CDR3 DNA sequence: TGTGCCAGCAGTGAAGCGGTATCAACTAATGAAAAACTGTTTTTT. Residues: CASSEAVSTNEKLFF.

This clonotype was picked up a small number of times. This sequence joins TRBV5-1 and TRBJ2-7, with 13 bases that match TRBD2. The length of the CDR3 is 15 residues. CDR1 SGHRS and CDR2 YFSETQ come from the germline V gene. J lost 2 bases, V lost 4 bases, and 3 bases had no gene match. The CDR3 loop is CASSRGTSGTYEQYF. The CDR3 nucleotides read TGCGCCAGCAGCAGGGGGACTAGCGGGACCTACGAGCAGTACTTC.

The gene calls are TRBV9 and TRBJ2-3, with no clear D. The CDR3 loop spans 13 amino acids. From germline, CDR1 is SGDLS and CDR2 YYNGEE. Trimming pared 3 bases from V and 4 bases from J, leaving 9 bases between. This chain's CDR3 is CASSARSPDTQYF. Written as DNA, the CDR3 is TGTGCCAGCAGCGCACGTTCGCCAGATACGCAGTATTTT. Full variable domain (outside the CDR3, taken from reference TRBV9 and TRBJ2-3): DSGVTQTPKHLITATGQRVTLRCSPRSGDLSVYWYQQSLDQGLQFLIQYYNGEERAKGNILERFSAQQFPDLHSELNLSSLELGDSALYFCASSARSPDTQYFGPGTRLTVL.

This rearrangement joins TRBV29-1 to TRBJ1-1; 9 bases agree with TRBD1. Germline CDR1 and CDR2: SQVTM and ANQGSEA. Trimming cost V 6 bases and J 6 bases; bases outside gene matches: 2. The CDR3 runs 11 residues. The DNA of the CDR3 is TGCAGCGTGGACAGGGGTGCTGAAGCTTTCTTT. Its protein is CSVDRGAEAFF.

A few counts support this clonotype. The gene calls are TRBV27 and TRBJ2-2; D assignment may be TRBD1 or TRBD2 (5 bases each). The CDR3 length is 16 residues. The V and J ends lost 6 bases and 6 bases respectively, with 20 bases between them. Germline V gene lookup returns CDR1 MNHEY and CDR2 SMNVEV (reference sequence). In nucleotides, the CDR3 is TGTGCCAGCAGAGTCTCAGCGGCAGGGTGGTCCGGGGAGCTGTTTTTT. Translated: CASRVSAAGWSGELFF.

Ten or more counts support this clonotype. V is TRBV12-3 or TRBV12-4 and J is TRBJ2-1, with D possibly being TRBD1 or TRBD2 (5 bases each). The CDR3 is made up of 15 amino acids. V lost 5 bases, J lost 8 bases, and 19 bases lay in between. CDR3 coding DNA: TGTGCCAGCAGTCGATCCGGGACGTCACTTCATGAGCAGTTCTTC. Protein: CASSRSGTSLHEQFF.

The rearrangement uses TRBV20-1 and TRBJ2-5; 7 bases are a match to TRBD2. This CDR3 spans 14 amino acids. Germline values: CDR1 DFQATT, CDR2 SNEGSKA (reference sequence). J lost 4 bases, V lost 0 bases, and 5 bases had no gene match. This CDR3 reads CSARDGEGGETQYF. The CDR3 region has the DNA TGCAGTGCTAGAGATGGGGAGGGTGGAGAGACCCAGTACTTC.

This chain links TRBV4-3 with TRBJ1-4, with D perhaps TRBD1 (5 bases). The CDR3 totals 16 residues. CDR1 and CDR2 from the germline V gene are LGHNA and YSLEER. The germline V and J ends were trimmed by 3 bases and 3 bases, with 14 bases remaining between them. This CDR3 reads CASSHQYGGSNEKLFF. For the CDR3, the DNA is TGCGCCAGCAGCCACCAGTATGGGGGGTCTAATGAAAAACTGTTTTTT.

There are a few counts of this clonotype. The chain recombines TRBV25-1 with TRBJ1-3; TRBD1 is a possible D gene (5 bases). Trimming took off 10 bases at V and 0 bases at J, with 10 bases between the two ends. Germline V lookup: CDR1 MGHDK, CDR2 SYGVNS. The CDR3 has 13 residues. This chain's CDR3 is CATGTDSGNTIYF. The CDR3 nucleotides read TGTGCCACCGGGACGGACTCTGGAAACACCATATATTTT. Based on the CDR3 plus reference TRBV25-1 and TRBJ1-3, the full variable domain is EADIYQTPRYLVIGTGKKITLECSQTMGHDKMYWYQQDPGMELHLIHYSYGVNSTEKGDLSSESTVSRIRTEHFPLTLESARPSHTSQYLCATGTDSGNTIYFGEGSWLTVV.

The CDR3 region has the DNA TGTGCCAGCAGTTTGGGGACAGGGATTCCGGGTGAGACCCAGTACTTC. Protein: CASSLGTGIPGETQYF. This rearrangement joins TRBV12-3 or TRBV12-4 to TRBJ2-5; 9 bases line up with TRBD1. CDR3 length: 16 amino acids. The trim removed 3 bases at V and 5 bases at J, leaving 10 bases unmatched.

This rearrangement joins TRBV7-9 to TRBJ1-1, with D maybe TRBD1 (6 bases). Trimming stripped 0 bases from V and 2 bases from J, with 10 bases between. CDR1 is SEHNR and CDR2 is FQNEAQ in the germline V gene (reference sequence). There are 15 residues in the CDR3. The CDR3 region has the DNA TGTGCCAGCAGCTTAGCCAGGGGTCGAAACACTGAAGCTTTCTTT. As protein: CASSLARGRNTEAFF.

J is TRBJ1-5 and V is TRBV6-5; 7 positions agree with TRBD1. The trim removed 10 bases at V and 3 bases at J, leaving 12 bases unmatched. The V gene's germline CDR1 is MNHEY and CDR2 SVGAGI. This CDR3 comprises 15 residues. This chain's CDR3 is CATRKGTAFNQPQHF. The CDR3 nucleotides read TGTGCCACCCGAAAGGGGACAGCGTTCAATCAGCCCCAGCATTTT.

This rearrangement joins TRBV7-2 to TRBJ1-2; a possible D gene is TRBD1 (5 bases). Trimming cost V 2 bases and J 2 bases, with 15 bases left between them. The CDR3 runs to 16 residues. Per germline, CDR1 SGHTA and CDR2 FQGNSA. In nucleotides, the CDR3 is TGTGCCAGCAGCTTATCTTTCATTGGGGGGAACTATGGCTACACCTTC. Its translation: CASSLSFIGGNYGYTF.

Ten or more counts support this clonotype. The chain combines TRBV5-1 with TRBJ2-7; D not resolved. Germline-derived CDR1 and CDR2 are SGHRS and YFSETQ. Trimming cost V 4 bases and J 1 base, with 15 bases left between them. The CDR3 length is 15 residues. The CDR3 region has the DNA TGCGCCAGCAGCCTGGACGCGCACCGATCCTACGAGCAGTACTTC. This sequence encodes CASSLDAHRSYEQYF.